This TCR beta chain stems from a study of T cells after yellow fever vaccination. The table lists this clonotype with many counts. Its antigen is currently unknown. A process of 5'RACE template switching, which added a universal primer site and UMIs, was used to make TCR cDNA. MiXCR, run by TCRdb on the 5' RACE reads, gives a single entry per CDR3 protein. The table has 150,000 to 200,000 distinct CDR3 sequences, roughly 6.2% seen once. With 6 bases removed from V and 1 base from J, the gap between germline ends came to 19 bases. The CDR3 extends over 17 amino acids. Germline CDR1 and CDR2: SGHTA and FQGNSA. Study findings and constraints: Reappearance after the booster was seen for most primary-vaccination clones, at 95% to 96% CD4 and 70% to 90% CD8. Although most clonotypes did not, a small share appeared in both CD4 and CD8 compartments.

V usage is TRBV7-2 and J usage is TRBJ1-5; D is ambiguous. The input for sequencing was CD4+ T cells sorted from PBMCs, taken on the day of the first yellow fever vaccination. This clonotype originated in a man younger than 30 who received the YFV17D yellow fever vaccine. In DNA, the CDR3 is TGTGCCAGCAGATCTAACTTCAAAAACCGGAGCAATCAGCCCCAGCATTTT. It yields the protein CASRSNFKNRSNQPQHF.